The 10 T cell receptor beta chains presented below share a single source sample, sequenced in a study of T-cell memory formation after mild COVID-19. TCRdb re-analysed the 5' RACE reads in MiXCR, keeping a single row per CDR3 protein. Here the sample spans around 440,000 distinct CDR3 sequences, roughly 20% being singletons. Specimen: PBMCs or a T cell subset sorted from them (not recorded which). These receptors originate from an adult woman who had mild COVID-19 (a few samples of this study predate the infection). Cell type and time point are not known.

This clonotype occurred a few times. The chain uses TRBV2 and TRBJ2-1, with TRBD2 matching over 10 bases. The CDR3 has 17 amino acids. The germline gives CDR1 SNHLY, CDR2 FYNNEI. Trimming at V came to 5 bases and at J to 3 bases, leaving 10 bases not matched to a gene. The CDR3 DNA reads TGTGCCAGCAGTCTTACACAAGCGGGAGGGTTCTACAATGAGCAGTTCTTC. Amino acids: CASSLTQAGGFYNEQFF.

This clonotype was seen more than once but under ten times. The chain carries TRBV7-9 and TRBJ2-7, with 9 bases that match TRBD2. Germline V gene lookup returns CDR1 SEHNR and CDR2 FQNEAQ (reference sequence). The CDR3 extends over 14 amino acids. The V and J ends lost 5 bases and 3 bases, in that order; junction bases with no gene match: 5. The CDR3 here is CASSHGLASYEQYF. The CDR3 region has the DNA TGTGCCAGCAGCCACGGACTAGCGAGCTACGAGCAGTACTTC.

This clonotype was counted between two and nine times. V and J are TRBV7-9 and TRBJ2-2; 10 bases map to TRBD2. The CDR3 spans 18 residues. V lost 5 bases to trimming and J lost 1 base; unmatched junction nucleotides: 10. The germline CDR1 and CDR2 sequences are SEHNR and FQNEAQ (reference sequence). The CDR3 coding sequence is TGTGCCAGCAGCCCCAGGACTAGCGGCCATGAGAACACCGGGGAGCTGTTTTTT. Residues: CASSPRTSGHENTGELFF.

This clonotype was observed a few times. This rearrangement joins TRBV24-1 to TRBJ2-2; no clear D. CDR1 and CDR2 (germline): KGHDR, SFDVKD. V gave up 1 base and J gave up 5 bases, with 13 bases separating them. This CDR3 contains 16 residues. The CDR3 DNA is TGTGCCACCAGTGATTTAAAGGGTGTGCGTACCGGGGAGCTGTTTTTT. Protein: CATSDLKGVRTGELFF.

This clonotype was found a few times. The chain combines TRBV15 with TRBJ2-1; 11 bases match TRBD2. This CDR3 contains 16 residues. Germline lookup yields CDR1 LNHNV and CDR2 YYDKDF (reference sequence). V lost 1 base to trimming and J lost 5 bases; unmatched junction nucleotides: 4. The CDR3: CATSRVGTSGHNEQFF. The CDR3 DNA reads TGTGCCACCAGCAGAGTTGGGACTAGCGGTCACAATGAGCAGTTCTTC.

There are a few counts of this clonotype. This rearrangement joins TRBV5-1 to TRBJ2-4; D is uncertain. The CDR3 is made up of 12 amino acids. V lost 0 bases, J lost 7 bases, and 5 bases lay in between. CDR1 and CDR2 from the germline V gene are SGHRS and YFSETQ. Here the CDR3 reads CASSLVGNIQYF. The DNA for the CDR3 is TGCGCCAGCAGCTTGGTTGGGAACATTCAGTACTTC.

At least ten counts were recorded for this clonotype. The chain has TRBV20-1 and TRBJ1-6; TRBD1 is a possible D gene (6 bases). CDR1 and CDR2 from the germline V gene are DFQATT and SNEGSKA (reference sequence). The V end was cut by 6 bases, the J end by 4 bases, with 19 bases between. This CDR3 spans 16 amino acids. The CDR3 reads CSARRGGGGYNSPLHF. DNA of the CDR3: TGCAGTGCCCGGCGCGGGGGGGGCGGTTATAATTCACCCCTCCACTTT.

The J gene is TRBJ1-1, the V gene TRBV5-5, with D possibly TRBD1 on 6 matching bases. The CDR3 totals 14 residues. Per the germline V gene, CDR1 is SGHKS and CDR2 is YYEKEE (reference sequence). V shed 0 bases and J shed 5 bases, with 11 bases lying between them. CDR3 DNA: TGTGCCAGCAGCTTGGGTTATACAGGGACTGAAGCTTTCTTT. Amino acids: CASSLGYTGTEAFF.

The genes are TRBV5-6 and TRBJ2-2; no clear D. Looked up from germline, CDR1 is SGHDT and CDR2 is YYEEEE. V lost 2 bases, J lost 1 base, and 6 bases lay in between. CDR3 length equals 14 residues. DNA of the CDR3: TGTGCCAGCAGCTTAACGAGGAACACCGGGGAGCTGTTTTTT. Translation gives CASSLTRNTGELFF.

In its sample, this clonotype was seen a few times. This chain links TRBV20-1 with TRBJ2-1; 10 bases are a match to TRBD1. Germline V CDR1 and CDR2: DFQATT, SNEGSKA (reference sequence). J gave up 4 bases and V 0 bases, and 9 bases lay outside the gene matches. The CDR3 loop spans 17 amino acids. The CDR3, as DNA: TGCAGTGCTAGAGATCTCAGGGGACAGGGGAAATACAATGAGCAGTTCTTC. It codes for CSARDLRGQGKYNEQFF.